These T cell receptor beta chains were read from a single sample in a study of long-term antiretroviral therapy in people with HIV. Produced via immunoSEQ multiplex PCR; TCRdb's table is partial and in-frame only. Here the sample spans roughly 21,000 clones, roughly 85% being singletons. This sample comprised unsorted PBMCs, obtained 4.1 years after starting antiretroviral therapy. These receptor sequences come from a woman in her thirties or forties with HIV. The CDR3 runs from the conserved cysteine through the conserved F or W. D genes are given only for firm matches. Expanded clones are given a class, and other clones once, few, many or no size at all.

-,TRBV2,TRBD2,TRBJ2-5,CASSDSGQETQYF,TGTGCCAGCAGTGATAGCGGGCAGGAGACCCAGTACTTC
-,TRBV4-3,TRBD1,TRBJ1-1,CASSQDTGGGTEAFF,TGCGCCAGCAGCCAAGATACAGGGGGAGGCACTGAAGCTTTCTTT
-,TRBV9,TRBD2,TRBJ2-7,CASSAGSGVSSYEQYF,TGTGCCAGCAGCGCAGGAAGCGGGGTAAGCTCCTACGAGCAGTACTTC
-,TRBV29-1,-,TRBJ1-1,CSIHEGAGKLWTEAFF,TGCAGCATACATGAAGGGGCAGGGAAGCTTTGGACTGAAGCTTTCTTT
-,TRBV28,-,TRBJ1-3,CASSLPGGLYTIYF,TGTGCCAGCAGTTTACCAGGCGGCCTGTACACCATATATTTT
-,TRBV5-6,-,TRBJ1-4,CASSLRATNEKLFF,TGTGCCAGCAGCTTGCGGGCAACTAATGAAAAACTGTTTTTT
-,TRBV2,-,TRBJ1-1,CASKATPTNTEAFF,TGTGCCAGCAAGGCCACCCCAACAAACACTGAAGCTTTCTTT
-,TRBV6-4,-,TRBJ1-1,CASSDLRGEAFF,TGTGCCAGCAGTGACCTTAGGGGGGAAGCTTTCTTT
-,TRBV18,-,TRBJ2-7,CASSMPASPDEQYF,TGTGCCAGCTCAATGCCAGCCTCACCAGACGAGCAGTACTTC
-,TRBV4-1,-,TRBJ2-7,CASSQGPFYEQYF,TGCGCCAGCAGCCAAGGACCATTCTACGAGCAGTACTTC
-,TRBV11-1,-,TRBJ1-2,CASSLDSGTGYTF,TGTGCCAGCAGCTTAGATTCGGGAACCGGCTACACCTTC
-,TRBV6-1,-,TRBJ2-7,CASSEWTAYEQYF,TGTGCCAGCAGTGAATGGACAGCCTACGAGCAGTACTTC
-,TRBV14,TRBD2,TRBJ2-1,CASSQRLAGNEQFF,TGTGCCAGCAGCCAGAGACTAGCGGGTAATGAGCAGTTCTTC
-,TRBV27,TRBD1,TRBJ2-1,CASSLGGQGNEQFF,TGTGCCAGCAGTTTAGGGGGACAGGGGAATGAGCAGTTCTTC
-,TRBV11-3,-,TRBJ2-7,CASSPRTLSYEQYF,TGTGCCAGCAGCCCGAGGACGCTCTCCTACGAGCAGTACTTC
-,TRBV2,TRBD1,TRBJ1-1,CASSYNGQGERVDKNTEAFF,TGTGCCAGCAGTTACAATGGACAGGGGGAGCGTGTGGACAAAAACACTGAAGCTTTCTTT
-,TRBV5-1,-,TRBJ2-1,CASSSNRDTNNNEQFF,TGCGCCAGCAGCTCTAACAGGGATACAAATAACAATGAGCAGTTCTTC
-,TRBV9,TRBD1,TRBJ2-1,CASSVGGGPLNEQFF,TGTGCCAGCAGCGTAGGAGGGGGCCCCCTCAATGAGCAGTTCTTC
-,TRBV28,TRBD1,TRBJ1-5,CASTRQGGGNQPQHF,TGTGCCAGCACTCGACAGGGGGGGGGCAATCAGCCCCAGCATTTT
-,TRBV29-1,-,TRBJ1-2,CSVDAGNGLGRGYTF,TGCAGCGTGGATGCCGGGAACGGCTTAGGACGTGGCTACACCTTC
-,TRBV6-1,TRBD1,TRBJ1-4,CASSVGQGNEKLFF,TGTGCCAGCAGTGTCGGACAGGGGAATGAAAAACTGTTTTTT
-,TRBV4-3,TRBD1,TRBJ1-1,CASSQGQGDINTEAFF,TGCGCCAGCAGCCAAGGACAGGGGGATATAAACACTGAAGCTTTCTTT
few,TRBV5-1,-,TRBJ2-1,CASSLETAYNEQFF,TGCGCCAGCAGCTTGGAGACGGCCTACAATGAGCAGTTCTTC
-,TRBV2,-,TRBJ2-2,CASIRDANTGELFF,TGTGCCAGCATCCGCGACGCGAACACCGGGGAGCTGTTTTTT
-,TRBV7-8,-,TRBJ1-2,CASSLDPAPNYGYTF,TGTGCCAGCAGCTTAGACCCCGCGCCTAACTATGGCTACACCTTC
-,TRBV10-3,TRBD1,TRBJ2-1,CAINSADRGGFNEQFF,TGTGCCATCAATAGTGCCGACAGGGGCGGATTCAATGAGCAGTTCTTC
-,TRBV11-3,-,TRBJ1-5,CASSLEVGQPQHF,TGTGCCAGCAGCTTAGAGGTGGGTCAGCCCCAGCATTTT
-,TRBV5-1,TRBD2,TRBJ2-3,CASRNGGGTDTQYF,TGCGCCAGCAGGAATGGGGGAGGGACAGATACGCAGTATTTT
-,TRBV7-9,TRBD1,TRBJ2-6,CASSQGTGTGANVLTF,TGTGCCAGCAGCCAGGGGACAGGGACTGGGGCCAACGTCCTGACTTTC
-,TRBV5-6,-,TRBJ2-6,CASSLGRGGNVLTF,TGTGCCAGCAGCTTGGGCCGGGGTGGCAACGTCCTGACTTTC
few,TRBV7-2,-,TRBJ2-7,CASSIRYEQYF,TGTGCCAGCAGCATCAGGTACGAGCAGTACTTC
-,TRBV27,TRBD1,TRBJ2-7,CASSLVGTGSYEQYF,TGTGCCAGCAGTTTAGTAGGGACAGGGTCCTACGAGCAGTACTTC
-,TRBV6-5,TRBD1,TRBJ2-1,CASSYSTGGEQFF,TGTGCCAGCAGTTACTCGACAGGGGGTGAGCAGTTCTTC
few,TRBV6-5,-,TRBJ1-3,CASRVPMGNTIYF,TGTGCCAGCAGGGTACCGATGGGAAACACCATATATTTT
once,TRBV4-1,TRBD1,TRBJ2-7,CASSPDRDRGHEQYF,TGCGCCAGCAGCCCTGACCGGGACAGGGGGCACGAGCAGTACTTC
-,TRBV27,TRBD2,TRBJ2-7,CASSTSGSYEQYF,TGTGCCAGCAGTACTAGCGGCTCCTACGAGCAGTACTTC
-,TRBV7-9,-,TRBJ2-3,CASSLGDSTDTQYF,TGTGCCAGCAGCTTAGGGGACTCGACAGATACGCAGTATTTT
-,TRBV5-6,-,TRBJ2-3,CASSSRGHQDTQYF,TGTGCCAGCAGTAGCCGGGGGCATCAAGATACGCAGTATTTT
few,TRBV27,-,TRBJ1-1,CASIGYTEAFF,TGTGCCAGCATAGGGTACACTGAAGCTTTCTTT
-,TRBV19,TRBD2,TRBJ2-1,CASSSSGSSYNEQFF,TGTGCCAGTAGTTCTAGCGGGAGTTCCTACAATGAGCAGTTCTTC